This T cell receptor (beta chain) was sequenced during a study of control samples from healthy donors and cancer patients. V lost 3 bases and J lost 0, with 9 bases in between. The CDR3 extends over 15 amino acids. Germline V gene sequence: CDR1 KGHSH, CDR2 LQKENI. Clones were read by immunoSEQ multiplex PCR, and TCRdb kept only the in-frame ones, dropping some. In the table there are roughly 120,000 clones, around nine tenths of which are singletons. The V and J genes are TRBV18 and TRBJ1-5, with D possibly matching TRBD1 (5 bases). The receptor's source is a man younger than 45 in good health. What was sequenced was blood. The CDR3: CASSPPGISNQPQHF. The DNA for the CDR3 is TGTGCCAGCTCACCTCCAGGGATTAGCAATCAGCCCCAGCATTTT.